Listed here are 25 T cell receptor beta chains from one sample, sequenced in a study of cytomegalovirus exposure and HLA in healthy donors. 60 Vbeta and 13 Jbeta primers were used in PCR. Sequencing used immunoSEQ multiplex PCR; TCRdb keeps in-frame clones, though not all of them. In the table there are 110,000 to 150,000 clones, approximately 80% of which are singletons. The sequencing input was PBMCs. These receptor sequences come from a male donor in good health and CMV-seronegative.

V is TRBV5-4 and J is TRBJ2-5; D might be TRBD1 (5 bases). Trimming removed 1 base from V and 1 base from J, with 11 bases in between. The CDR3 extends over 15 amino acids. Germline CDR1 and CDR2: SGHNT and YYREEE (reference sequence). As DNA, the CDR3 is TGTGCCAGCAGCTTGAGGTCACAGGCCCAAGAGACCCAGTACTTC. Its protein product is CASSLRSQAQETQYF.

The chain has TRBV29-1 and TRBJ1-5; no clear D. The CDR3 contains 16 residues. The germline CDR1 and CDR2 sequences are SQVTM and ANQGSEA. V dropped 0 bases and J dropped 7 bases, with 19 bases sitting between them. CDR3 protein: CSVEDPSDPGRQPQHF. CDR3 nucleotide sequence: TGCAGCGTTGAAGATCCCTCTGATCCCGGCAGGCAGCCCCAGCATTTT.

The chain has TRBV30 and TRBJ1-2; D gene unclear. This CDR3 has 12 residues. V lost 3 bases and J lost 3, with 8 bases in between. Germline lookup yields CDR1 GTSNPN and CDR2 SVGIG (reference sequence). DNA of the CDR3: TGTGCCTGGAGCCCAAATGACTATGGCTACACCTTC. Residues: CAWSPNDYGYTF.

This chain uses TRBV30 with TRBJ2-7; D is perhaps TRBD2 (6 bases). V lost 2 bases, J lost 5 bases, and 10 bases lay in between. Germline V CDR1 and CDR2: GTSNPN, SVGIG (reference sequence). There are 12 residues in the CDR3. CDR3: CAWSKGGNEQYF. The CDR3 nucleotides are TGTGCCTGGAGTAAAGGAGGGAACGAGCAGTACTTC. Full variable domain (outside the CDR3, taken from reference TRBV30 and TRBJ2-7): SQTIHQWPATLVQPVGSPLSLECTVEGTSNPNLYWYRQAAGRGLQLLFYSVGIGQISSEVPQNLSASRPQDRQFILSSKKLLLSDSGFYLCAWSKGGNEQYFGPGTRLTVT.

The chain employs TRBV4-3 and TRBJ2-1; D unclear. V was shortened by 3 bases and J by 7 bases, with 13 bases between the two germline ends. This CDR3 has 14 residues. CDR1 LGHNA and CDR2 YSLEER come from the germline V gene. CDR3 in DNA: TGCGCCAGCAGCCACCTCCTTTCCGGGAATGAGCAGTTCTTC. This translates into CASSHLLSGNEQFF.

The table lists this clone with a few counts. The rearrangement uses TRBV7-2 and TRBJ2-3; TRBD1 might be the D (6 bases). The CDR3 loop spans 17 amino acids. The germline gives CDR1 SGHTA, CDR2 FQGNSA. The V gene lost 5 bases and the J gene lost 3 bases, with 21 bases spanning the gap. CDR3 loop: CASSTWGRRLQTDTQYF. The CDR3 coding sequence is TGTGCCAGCAGCACTTGGGGGCGACGTCTTCAGACAGATACGCAGTATTTT. Combining the CDR3 with reference TRBV7-2 and TRBJ2-3 gives the whole variable domain GAGVSQSPSNKVTEKGKDVELRCDPISGHTALYWYRQSLGQGLEFLIYFQGNSAPDKSGLPSDRFSAERTGGSVSTLTIQRTQQEDSAVYLCASSTWGRRLQTDTQYFGPGTRLTVL.

The chain uses TRBV18 and TRBJ2-7; a weak D match, TRBD1 (6 bases). Trimming removed 5 bases from V and 0 bases from J, with 17 bases in between. This CDR3 region has 16 residues. Germline loops: CDR1 KGHSH, CDR2 LQKENI. The CDR3 DNA follows: TGTGCCAGCTCAAGTACTATGACAGGTTCCTCCTACGAGCAGTACTTC. Residues: CASSSTMTGSSYEQYF. The full variable domain, completed using reference TRBV18 and TRBJ2-7, is NAGVMQNPRHLVRRRGQEARLRCSPMKGHSHVYWYRQLPEEGLKFMVYLQKENIIDESGMPKERFSAEFPKEGPSILRIQQVVRGDSAAYFCASSSTMTGSSYEQYFGPGTRLTVT.

The rearrangement uses TRBV5-1 and TRBJ2-7; D is possibly TRBD1 (5 bases). The CDR3 extends over 14 amino acids. Germline-derived CDR1 and CDR2 are SGHRS and YFSETQ. V lost 4 bases to trimming and J lost 1 base, with 12 bases between them. CDR3 sequence: CASSHVGHSYEQYF. The DNA of the CDR3 is TGCGCCAGCAGCCACGTTGGACATTCCTACGAGCAGTACTTC. Based on the CDR3 plus reference TRBV5-1 and TRBJ2-7, the full variable domain is KAGVTQTPRYLIKTRGQQVTLSCSPISGHRSVSWYQQTPGQGLQFLFEYFSETQRNKGNFPGRFSGRQFSNSRSEMNVSTLELGDSALYLCASSHVGHSYEQYFGPGTRLTVT.

The chain uses TRBV9 and TRBJ1-3; a weak D match, TRBD1 (5 bases). The ends were cut back, 1 base at V and 3 bases at J, with 14 bases in the middle. CDR3 length: 16 amino acids. In germline, CDR1 is SGDLS, CDR2 YYNGEE. CDR3: CASSVLPGVGGNTIYF. The CDR3 DNA follows: TGTGCCAGCAGCGTACTTCCGGGGGTCGGTGGAAACACCATATATTTT.

The chain combines TRBV6-5 with TRBJ1-6; a possible D gene is TRBD1 (6 bases). Per the germline V gene, CDR1 is MNHEY and CDR2 is SVGAGI. Trimming took 4 bases from V and 2 from J, leaving 12 bases between them. The CDR3 extends over 16 amino acids. As DNA, the CDR3 is TGTGCCAGCAGTTTAACAGGGCTTGCCTATAATTCACCCCTCCACTTT. Translating gives CASSLTGLAYNSPLHF.

The chain recombines TRBV4-3 with TRBJ1-2; D gene uncertain. The CDR3 loop spans 13 amino acids. CDR1 and CDR2 (germline): LGHNA, YSLEER. V lost 0 bases, J lost 6 bases, and 8 bases lay in between. The CDR3 DNA reads TGCGCCAGCAGCCAAGAGGCGGGAAATGGCTACACCTTC. Protein: CASSQEAGNGYTF.

The V call is TRBV29-1, the J call TRBJ1-6; 7 bases fit TRBD1. CDR3 length: 13 residues. With V trimmed by 5 bases and J by 8 bases, 6 bases remained unmatched. The germline gives CDR1 SQVTM, CDR2 ANQGSEA. This chain's CDR3 is CSVRRDRDSPLHF. The CDR3 DNA follows: TGCAGCGTTCGACGGGACAGAGATTCACCCCTCCACTTT.

V usage is TRBV5-6 and J usage is TRBJ1-1; tentatively, D is TRBD1 (5 bases). Germline V gene sequence: CDR1 SGHDT, CDR2 YYEEEE. The V gene lost 4 bases and the J gene lost 0 bases, with 19 bases spanning the gap. This CDR3 has 17 residues. The CDR3 is CASSALRGRGLNTEAFF. The CDR3 bases are TGTGCCAGCAGCGCCCTACGGGGGAGGGGATTGAACACTGAAGCTTTCTTT.

In this sample, this clone turned up once. The rearrangement uses TRBV7-2 and TRBJ2-1, with D possibly TRBD1 on 5 matching bases. This CDR3 comprises 17 residues. V shed 1 base and J shed 1 base, with 14 bases lying between them. Germline CDR1 and CDR2: SGHTA and FQGNSA. The CDR3 is CASSLDRQGMSYNEQFF. As DNA, the CDR3 is TGTGCCAGCAGCTTAGATCGCCAGGGAATGTCCTACAATGAGCAGTTCTTC.

CDR3 protein: CASSQDRRTGPFEQYF. The CDR3 coding sequence is TGCGCCAGCAGCCAAGATCGTAGGACAGGGCCGTTTGAGCAGTACTTC. This sequence joins TRBV4-3 and TRBJ2-7; 8 positions agree with TRBD1. This CDR3 spans 16 amino acids. V lost 0 bases to trimming and J lost 7 bases; unmatched junction nucleotides: 11. CDR1 and CDR2 (germline): LGHNA, YSLEER.

The count of this clone is one. The chain links TRBV5-1 to TRBJ2-5; D remains ambiguous. This CDR3 has 13 residues. The ends were cut back, 4 bases at V and 5 bases at J, with 12 bases in the middle. Germline values: CDR1 SGHRS, CDR2 YFSETQ. CDR3 bases: TGCGCCAGCAGCCCCCCTGTACGGGAGACCCAGTACTTC. Its protein is CASSPPVRETQYF.

The chain has TRBV27 and TRBJ1-2; TRBD1 agrees at 7 bases. The germline CDR1 and CDR2 sequences are MNHEY and SMNVEV (reference sequence). The CDR3 consists of 17 residues. The V segment lost 6 bases and the J segment 5 bases; nucleotides outside the gene matches: 18. This CDR3 reads CASSPQGTSPRGYGYTF. For the CDR3, the DNA is TGTGCCAGCAGCCCACAAGGAACTTCCCCCAGGGGGTATGGCTACACCTTC.

The rearrangement uses TRBV7-8 and TRBJ2-2, with TRBD2 identical over 10 bases. V was clipped by 3 bases and J by 4 bases; unmatched bases: 5. The germline CDR1 and CDR2 sequences are SGHVS and FQNEAQ. The CDR3 is 16 residues long. This CDR3 is CASSFRASGGTGELFF. CDR3 DNA: TGTGCCAGCAGCTTTAGGGCTAGCGGGGGCACCGGGGAGCTGTTTTTT.

Only one count was recorded for this clone. V gene TRBV5-6 combines with J gene TRBJ2-1, with 7 bases fitting TRBD2. The CDR3 contains 13 residues. With V trimmed by 7 bases and J by 9 bases, 10 bases remained unmatched. The germline CDR1 and CDR2 sequences are SGHDT and YYEEEE. CDR3 amino acids: CASEERGLGEQFF. The CDR3 coding sequence is TGTGCCAGCGAGGAGCGGGGATTGGGTGAGCAGTTCTTC.

There are a few counts of this clone. An end of the junction does not agree with germline; a read error may underlie this. V gene TRBV7-9 combines with J gene TRBJ1-1, with TRBD1 identical over 7 bases. Germline V gene data show CDR1 as SEHNR and CDR2 as FQNEAQ (reference sequence). The CDR3 has 12 amino acids. The CDR3 here is CSSSLTGSWAFF. In DNA form, the CDR3 reads TGTTCCAGCAGCTTGACAGGGTCATGGGCTTTCTTT. Full variable domain (rest looked up from reference TRBV7-9 and TRBJ1-1): DTGVSQNPRHKITKRGQNVTFRCDPISEHNRLYWYRQTLGQGPEFLTYFQNEAQLEKSRLLSDRFSAERPKGSFSTLEIQRTEQGDSAMYLCSSSLTGSWAFFGQGTRLTVV.

This sequence joins TRBV5-4 and TRBJ2-5, with TRBD1 identical over 9 bases. The closer fit of TRBJ2-7 to the DNA end suggests the J call may be wrong. CDR3 length: 15 amino acids. Looked up from germline, CDR1 is SGHNT and CDR2 is YYREEE (reference sequence). CDR3 sequence (DNA): TGTGCCAGCAGCTTGATGGGACAGGGTTCCTACGAGCAGTACTTC. It translates to CASSLMGQGSYEQYF.

The V gene is TRBV2, the J gene TRBJ1-1; D is ambiguous. Germline V gene sequence: CDR1 SNHLY, CDR2 FYNNEI. This CDR3 contains 12 residues. Trimming pared 3 bases from V and 4 bases from J, leaving 6 bases between. The CDR3 region is CASSEFGTEAFF. The CDR3 DNA is TGTGCCAGCAGTGAGTTCGGCACTGAAGCTTTCTTT.

The V and J genes are TRBV7-9 and TRBJ1-4; 10 bases agree with TRBD1. The CDR3 has 13 residues. The V segment lost 7 bases and the J segment 8 bases; nucleotides outside the gene matches: 4. Germline values: CDR1 SEHNR, CDR2 FQNEAQ (reference sequence). The CDR3 DNA reads as TGTGCCAGCAACGGACAGGGGGGAGAAAAACTGTTTTTT. Encoded protein: CASNGQGGEKLFF.

V usage is TRBV7-2 and J usage is TRBJ2-1; 9 bases align to TRBD2. The CDR3 runs 15 residues. Germline CDR1 SGHTA, CDR2 FQGNSA. Trimming took 1 base from V and 5 from J; bases not matched to a gene: 3. CDR3 nucleotides: TGTGCCAGCAGCTTAGGGCTAGCGGGGAACAATGAGCAGTTCTTC. Translation gives CASSLGLAGNNEQFF. Together with reference TRBV7-2 and TRBJ2-1, the CDR3 gives the full variable domain: GAGVSQSPSNKVTEKGKDVELRCDPISGHTALYWYRQSLGQGLEFLIYFQGNSAPDKSGLPSDRFSAERTGGSVSTLTIQRTQQEDSAVYLCASSLGLAGNNEQFFGPGTRLTVL.

This clone was seen only once. The V call is TRBV30, the J call TRBJ1-2; 7 nucleotides line up with TRBD1. The CDR3 loop spans 16 amino acids. Germline V CDR1 and CDR2: GTSNPN, SVGIG (reference sequence). The junction had 15 bases not matched to a gene; V was cut back by 0 bases and J by 8 bases. The CDR3 DNA follows: TGTGCCTGGAGTGTCAGGGGACAGAGGCTTATAGGGGGCTACACCTTC. Protein sequence: CAWSVRGQRLIGGYTF.